The subject of this entry is one TCR beta chain. Its specificity is not known. A second PCR, run for about 6 to 11 cycles, used a sample-barcoded 5' primer plus a J-beta primer mix. TCRdb re-analysed the 5' RACE reads in MiXCR, keeping a single row per CDR3 protein. Of 750,000 to 950,000 distinct CDR3 sequences listed, 53% are singletons. The data originate from a study of blood T cells in healthy people across ages. Study conclusions and caveats: Those diversity estimates obtained from one million T cells were thought to be underestimates.

The authors isolated at least 6 million PBMCs per sample. Germline trimming cut 1 base from V and 3 bases from J; bases unmatched to any gene: 10. The CDR3 runs 16 residues. The germline gives CDR1 SGHRS, CDR2 YFSETQ. The sequence was collected from an elderly man in good health. V usage is TRBV5-1 and J usage is TRBJ2-7; 7 positions match TRBD1. Specimen: blood. CDR3 loop: CASSLTGDNYGYEQYF. The CDR3 DNA reads as TGCGCCAGCAGCTTGACAGGGGATAACTATGGCTACGAGCAGTACTTC.